The 23 T cell receptor beta chains below all came from one sample that was sequenced in a study of blood T cell repertoires in COVID-19. TCRdb's copy holds only in-frame clones and misses some; the assay was immunoSEQ multiplex PCR. The sample contains hundreds of thousands of clones, roughly 90% of which appear only once. Material: peripheral blood. Receptors originate from a man between 18 and 29 years old with active or convalescent COVID-19.

In this sample, this clone turned up once. V gene TRBV12-5 combines with J gene TRBJ2-2; the D is unclear. Trimming took 5 bases from V and 3 from J, leaving 7 bases between them. The CDR3 spans 13 residues. Germline CDR1 is LGHNT and CDR2 is FRNRAP. CDR3 nucleotides: TGTGCTAGTGGTAGCGAATACACCGGGGAGCTGTTTTTT. Its protein is CASGSEYTGELFF.

The gene calls are TRBV28 and TRBJ2-1; the D is unclear. The V end lost 2 bases, the J end lost 2 bases, and 7 bases lay between the germline ends. The CDR3 is 14 residues long. Germline assignment: CDR1 MDHEN and CDR2 SYDVKM. For the CDR3, the DNA is TGTGCCAGCAGTTTAGGAGATCCCTACAATGAGCAGTTCTTC. Its protein product is CASSLGDPYNEQFF.

V gene TRBV7-3 combines with J gene TRBJ2-1; 12 nucleotides line up with TRBD2. Germline V gene lookup returns CDR1 SGHTA and CDR2 FQGTGA. The CDR3 covers 16 residues. The V segment lost 2 bases and the J segment 6 bases; nucleotides outside the gene matches: 5. This CDR3 reads CASSLFKTSGGNEQFF. The CDR3 DNA follows: TGTGCCAGCAGCTTATTCAAGACTAGCGGGGGCAATGAGCAGTTCTTC.

This clone was recorded a few times. The rearrangement links TRBV5-1 to TRBJ2-7; D is perhaps TRBD1 (6 bases). The CDR3 length is 15 residues. Germline lookup yields CDR1 SGHRS and CDR2 YFSETQ. V was pared by 3 bases and J by 0 bases, with 13 bases between. Written as DNA, the CDR3 is TGCGCCAGCAGCTCTTTACAGGGCCTCTCCTACGAGCAGTACTTC. Amino acids: CASSSLQGLSYEQYF. Full variable domain (remainder filled in from reference TRBV5-1 and TRBJ2-7): KAGVTQTPRYLIKTRGQQVTLSCSPISGHRSVSWYQQTPGQGLQFLFEYFSETQRNKGNFPGRFSGRQFSNSRSEMNVSTLELGDSALYLCASSSLQGLSYEQYFGPGTRLTVT.

CDR3 sequence reads: CASSPLTGDGYTF. CDR3 nucleotide sequence: TGTGCCAGCAGCCCCTTAACAGGGGATGGCTACACCTTC. J is TRBJ1-2 and V is TRBV5-4; TRBD1 matches at 7 bases. Trimming cost V 4 bases and J 6 bases; bases outside gene matches: 6. The CDR3 loop spans 13 amino acids. Germline CDR1 reads SGHNT; CDR2 reads YYREEE (reference sequence).

The chain is built from TRBV5-1 and TRBJ1-1, with 8 bases matching TRBD1. The CDR3 has 17 amino acids. J lost 0 bases, V lost 4 bases, and 11 bases had no gene match. Germline assignment: CDR1 SGHRS and CDR2 YFSETQ. CDR3 DNA: TGCGCCAGCAGCCCGCTGATCGGACAGGGAATGAACACTGAAGCTTTCTTT. Translated, it gives CASSPLIGQGMNTEAFF.

The chain couples TRBV9 to TRBJ1-5; D is unresolved. Trimming took 4 bases from V and 11 from J, leaving 19 bases between them. The CDR3 contains 14 residues. Germline V gives CDR1 SGDLS, CDR2 YYNGEE. The CDR3 DNA sequence: TGTGCCAGCAGCACTACAGACGGAGCCGGGACCCAGCATTTT. It encodes CASSTTDGAGTQHF. Filled out from reference TRBV9 and TRBJ1-5, the complete variable domain reads DSGVTQTPKHLITATGQRVTLRCSPRSGDLSVYWYQQSLDQGLQFLIQYYNGEERAKGNILERFSAQQFPDLHSELNLSSLELGDSALYFCASSTTDGAGTQHFGDGTRLSIL.

The CDR3 nucleotides read TGTGCCAGCAGCTCCCCAACTAGCGGAGCCTTCACAGATACGCAGTATTTT. It specifies CASSSPTSGAFTDTQYF. The rearrangement links TRBV11-2 to TRBJ2-3; 8 bases are a match to TRBD2. After removal of 4 bases from V and 2 bases from J, the junction contained 11 bases not matched to a gene. Germline V gives CDR1 SGHAT, CDR2 FQNNGV. The CDR3 is made up of 17 amino acids.

The CDR3 nucleotides read TGTGCCAGCAGTTTATCCACAGTGCCGCATTACAATGAGCAGTTCTTC. Protein product: CASSLSTVPHYNEQFF. The chain joins TRBV27 to TRBJ2-1; D is undetermined. V was trimmed by 0 bases and J by 4 bases, leaving 13 bases between them. There are 16 residues in the CDR3. Germline CDR1 is MNHEY and CDR2 is SMNVEV (reference sequence).

The V and J genes are TRBV5-6 and TRBJ2-3, with TRBD2 matching over 7 bases. V shed 2 bases and J 2 bases; nucleotides not matched to a gene: 5. The CDR3 runs to 15 residues. The germline gives CDR1 SGHDT, CDR2 YYEEEE. Written as DNA, the CDR3 is TGTGCCAGCAGCTTTGCGGGGGAGGTCACAGATACGCAGTATTTT. Translation gives CASSFAGEVTDTQYF.

The rearrangement links TRBV5-1 to TRBJ2-1; 7 bases line up with TRBD1. The CDR3 has 13 amino acids. J lost 11 bases, V lost 3 bases, and 8 bases had no gene match. Germline V CDR1 and CDR2: SGHRS, YFSETQ. CDR3 in DNA: TGCGCCAGCAGCTCTGGGACAGAGTTCCAGCAGTTCTTC. Encoded protein: CASSSGTEFQQFF. Filled out from reference TRBV5-1 and TRBJ2-1, the complete variable domain reads KAGVTQTPRYLIKTRGQQVTLSCSPISGHRSVSWYQQTPGQGLQFLFEYFSETQRNKGNFPGRFSGRQFSNSRSEMNVSTLELGDSALYLCASSSGTEFQQFFGPGTRLTVL.

This chain connects TRBV7-8 to TRBJ2-6; weak D call: TRBD1 (5 bases). The germline V and J ends were trimmed by 4 bases and 2 bases, with 15 bases remaining between them. This CDR3 is built from 17 residues. The germline V gene encodes CDR1 SGHVS and CDR2 FQNEAQ. CDR3 nucleotide sequence: TGTGCCAGCAGCTCAGTACCTCAGGGAACTGGGGCCAACGTCCTGACTTTC. Translating it yields CASSSVPQGTGANVLTF.

The V call is TRBV12-3 or TRBV12-4, the J call TRBJ2-3, with D possibly TRBD2 on 6 matching bases. V was shortened by 4 bases and J by 3 bases, with 8 bases between the two germline ends. The CDR3 spans 13 residues. For the CDR3, the DNA is TGTGCCAGCAGTTCGGGACTTACAGATACGCAGTATTTT. It codes for CASSSGLTDTQYF.

The table lists this clone with a few counts. V gene TRBV27 combines with J gene TRBJ1-6; D remains unclear. The CDR3 totals 12 residues. Germline V gene sequence: CDR1 MNHEY, CDR2 SMNVEV (reference sequence). V was shortened by 6 bases and J by 7 bases, with 7 bases between the two germline ends. CDR3 protein: CASSDFNSPLHF. The CDR3 DNA reads TGTGCCAGCAGCGACTTCAATTCACCCCTCCACTTT.

The chain joins TRBV30 to TRBJ1-5, with 9 bases identical to TRBD1. J was trimmed by 5 bases and V by 3 bases; bases with no gene match: 8. The CDR3 consists of 15 residues. Germline-derived CDR1 and CDR2 are GTSNPN and SVGIG (reference sequence). The CDR3 coding sequence is TGTGCCTGGAGGGGGCATAGACAGGGGGATCAGCCCCAGCATTTT. It yields the protein CAWRGHRQGDQPQHF.

The chain joins TRBV2 to TRBJ1-3; D is unclear. Between the trimmed V and J ends, which lost 5 bases and 2 bases, there was a span of 16 bases. CDR1 and CDR2 from the germline V gene are SNHLY and FYNNEI. There are 16 residues in the CDR3. The CDR3 loop reads CASSLPPPGTGNTIYF. The CDR3 DNA reads TGTGCCAGCAGTCTTCCACCTCCGGGTACTGGAAACACCATATATTTT. Full variable domain (missing parts from reference TRBV2 and TRBJ1-3): EPEVTQTPSHQVTQMGQEVILRCVPISNHLYFYWYRQILGQKVEFLVSFYNNEISEKSEIFDDQFSVERPDGSNFTLKIRSTKLEDSAMYFCASSLPPPGTGNTIYFGEGSWLTVV.

Note on this clone: Sequence at one end of the junction differs from germline and may be a read error. In the same sample, other DNA sequences code for this CDR3. Here the CDR3 reads CASSEGKGGYEQYF. CDR3 nucleotide sequence: TGTGCCAGCAGTGAAGGAAAGGGGGGGTACGAGCAGTATTTC. This chain links TRBV2 with TRBJ2-7; tentative D call: TRBD2 (7 bases). The germline V gene has CDR1 SNHLY and CDR2 FYNNEI. The CDR3 runs 14 residues.

J is TRBJ2-7 and V is TRBV6-5; 7 bases line up with TRBD1. Germline V gene lookup returns CDR1 MNHEY and CDR2 SVGAGI. This CDR3 is built from 12 residues. J was trimmed by 3 bases and V by 6 bases; bases with no gene match: 2. CDR3 DNA: TGTGCCAGCAGCACAGGGGTCTACGAGCAGTACTTC. Its protein is CASSTGVYEQYF.

On this clone: The junction differs from germline at one of its ends, possibly a read error. The CDR3 nucleotides are TGCGCCAGCAGCGGGAGGGGGGCAAATGGGCAGTTCTTC. Its protein is CASSGRGANGQFF. V and J are TRBV5-1 and TRBJ2-1, with D tentatively TRBD2 (7 bases). The CDR3 has 13 residues. CDR1 is SGHRS and CDR2 is YFSETQ in the germline V gene.

J is TRBJ2-5 and V is TRBV3-1 (or the pseudogene TRBV3-2); 16 bases map to TRBD2. Germline V gene data show CDR1 as LGHDT and CDR2 as YNNKEL (reference sequence). This CDR3 has 17 residues. After removal of 4 bases from V and 5 bases from J, the junction contained 7 bases not matched to a gene. The CDR3 nucleotides read TGTGCCAGCAGCCCCGGGACTAGCGGGGGGGCCGGGGAGACCCAGTACTTC. It translates to CASSPGTSGGAGETQYF.

The chain combines TRBV10-3 with TRBJ1-1, with a tentative D call TRBD1 (6 bases). There are 13 residues in the CDR3. V gave up 10 bases and J gave up 0 bases, with 12 bases separating them. Germline assignment: CDR1 ENHRY and CDR2 SYGVKD. This CDR3 reads CATDTGMNTEAFF. In DNA form, the CDR3 reads TGTGCCACGGACACAGGGATGAACACTGAAGCTTTCTTT.

This rearrangement joins TRBV24-1 to TRBJ2-7; maybe TRBD1 (8 bases). The CDR3 contains 16 residues. Germline V lookup: CDR1 KGHDR, CDR2 SFDVKD. The V end lost 9 bases, the J end lost 0 bases, and 20 bases lay between the germline ends. CDR3 in amino acids: CATETGEGLPSYEQYF. The CDR3 nucleotides are TGTGCCACCGAGACAGGGGAGGGCCTCCCCTCCTACGAGCAGTACTTC.

The chain combines TRBV12-3 or TRBV12-4 with TRBJ1-1; no reliable D call. This CDR3 region has 13 residues. Between the trimmed V and J ends, which lost 3 bases and 1 base, there was a span of 6 bases. The CDR3 DNA is TGTGCCAGCAGTTTGAGGGAGAACACTGAAGCTTTCTTT. Translation gives CASSLRENTEAFF.